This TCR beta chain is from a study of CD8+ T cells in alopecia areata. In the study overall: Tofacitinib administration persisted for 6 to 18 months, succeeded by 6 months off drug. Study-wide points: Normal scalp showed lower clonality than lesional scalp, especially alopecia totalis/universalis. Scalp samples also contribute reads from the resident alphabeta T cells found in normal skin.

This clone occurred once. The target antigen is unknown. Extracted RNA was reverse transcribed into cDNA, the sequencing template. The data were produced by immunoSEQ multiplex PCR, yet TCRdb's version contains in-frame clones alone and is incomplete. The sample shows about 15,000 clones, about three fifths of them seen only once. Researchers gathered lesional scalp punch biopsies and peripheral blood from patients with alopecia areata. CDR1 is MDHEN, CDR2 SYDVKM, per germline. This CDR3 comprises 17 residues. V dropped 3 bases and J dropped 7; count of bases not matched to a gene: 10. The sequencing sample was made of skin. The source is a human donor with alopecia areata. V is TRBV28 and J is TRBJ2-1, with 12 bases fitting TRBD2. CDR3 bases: TGTGCCAGCAGTTTTGGGCTAGCGGGAGGGCCGTGGAATGAGCAGTTCTTC. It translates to CASSFGLAGGPWNEQFF.